Following are 24 T cell receptor beta chains from one sample sequenced in a study of STAT5B mutations in CD4+ large granular lymphocyte leukemia. The protocol was immunoSEQ multiplex PCR, while the TCRdb copy is restricted to in-frame clones and leaves out a portion. The sample holds fewer than 45,000 clones, roughly 79% seen once. The sequenced sample consisted of CD4+ T cells from blood buffy coats. All receptors come from a human donor in good health.

The gene calls are TRBV14 and TRBJ2-1; TRBD2 agrees at 8 bases. The V gene end was trimmed by 6 bases and the J gene end by 6 bases; junction bases not matched to a gene: 7. The germline gives CDR1 SGHDN, CDR2 FVKESK. This CDR3 is built from 14 residues. The CDR3 reads CASRLSGSSNEQFF. For the CDR3, the DNA is TGTGCCAGCAGACTAAGCGGGAGCTCCAATGAGCAGTTCTTC. The variable domain in full, completed from reference TRBV14 and TRBJ2-1, reads EAGVTQFPSHSVIEKGQTVTLRCDPISGHDNLYWYRRVMGKEIKFLLHFVKESKQDESGMPNNRFLAERTGGTYSTLKVQPAELEDSGVYFCASRLSGSSNEQFFGPGTRLTVL.

The CDR3 DNA sequence: TGTGCCAGCAGACACGGCCGGGCCGCAGCGTACAATGAGCAGTTCTTC. It encodes CASRHGRAAAYNEQFF. The rearrangement uses TRBV2 and TRBJ2-1; D is unresolved. Germline V gene data show CDR1 as SNHLY and CDR2 as FYNNEI. V gave up 6 bases and J gave up 4 bases, with 19 bases separating them. The CDR3 contains 16 residues.

In nucleotides, the CDR3 is TGTGCCAGCAGTTTTTTAGGAGGCAATGAGCAGTTCTTC. Translation: CASSFLGGNEQFF. This rearrangement joins TRBV27 to TRBJ2-1, with D maybe TRBD2 (5 bases). CDR3 length equals 13 residues. CDR1 and CDR2 (germline): MNHEY, SMNVEV (reference sequence). Trimming shortened V by 3 bases and J by 6 bases, and 9 bases separated the two germline ends.

The chain carries TRBV4-1 and TRBJ2-1, with 14 bases matching TRBD2. Germline CDR1 reads MGHRA; CDR2 reads YSYEKL. CDR3 length equals 16 residues. Trimming removed 2 bases from V and 7 bases from J; junction bases left unmatched: 4. CDR3 DNA sequence: TGCGCCAGCAGCCAACGGACTAGCGGGAGGATGAATGAGCAGTTCTTC. Its translation is CASSQRTSGRMNEQFF.

J is TRBJ2-5 and V is TRBV7-9; 10 nucleotides align to TRBD1. Germline lookup yields CDR1 SEHNR and CDR2 FQNEAQ (reference sequence). Unmatched junction bases numbered 6, after V lost 7 bases and J lost 4 bases. The CDR3 length is 14 residues. As DNA, the CDR3 is TGTGCCAGCATCCGACAGGGGGCCGGAGAGACCCAGTACTTC. This translates into CASIRQGAGETQYF.

The chain recombines TRBV5-4 with TRBJ2-1, with D perhaps matching TRBD1 or TRBD2 (7 bases each). Germline V gene lookup returns CDR1 SGHNT and CDR2 YYREEE (reference sequence). This CDR3 contains 16 residues. Trimming left V 3 bases short and J 2 bases short, with 15 bases between. Written as DNA, the CDR3 is TGTGCCAGCAGCTACCCGCAGGGGGGGACCTACAATGAGCAGTTCTTC. It specifies CASSYPQGGTYNEQFF.

This chain links TRBV27 with TRBJ2-1; the match to TRBD2 covers 8 bases. Trimming took 5 bases from V and 1 from J; bases not matched to a gene: 4. The CDR3 is made up of 15 amino acids. CDR1 MNHEY and CDR2 SMNVEV come from the germline V gene (reference sequence). The CDR3 nucleotides read TGTGCCAGCAGTAAGGGCGGGAGGTCCTACAATGAGCAGTTCTTC. Translated: CASSKGGRSYNEQFF.

The V and J genes are TRBV6-1 and TRBJ2-1, with 8 bases lining up with TRBD2. Germline-derived CDR1 and CDR2 are MNHNS and SASEGT. J was trimmed by 2 bases and V by 4 bases; bases with no gene match: 7. This CDR3 spans 16 amino acids. The CDR3 DNA reads as TGTGCCAGCAGTGGACCGGGACTAGGGACCTACAATGAGCAGTTCTTC. Its translation: CASSGPGLGTYNEQFF.

CDR3 loop: CASSMGLKWQGAVLGQPQHF. The CDR3 bases are TGTGCCAGTAGTATGGGTCTAAAGTGGCAGGGGGCAGTCTTAGGTCAGCCCCAGCATTTT. This rearrangement joins TRBV19 to TRBJ1-5, with TRBD1 matching over 8 bases. Germline CDR1 LNHDA, CDR2 SQIVND (reference sequence). The CDR3 has 20 amino acids. V lost 3 bases, J lost 6 bases, and 22 bases stayed unmatched. The variable domain in full, completed from reference TRBV19 and TRBJ1-5, reads DGGITQSPKYLFRKEGQNVTLSCEQNLNHDAMYWYRQDPGQGLRLIYYSQIVNDFQKGDIAEGYSVSREKKESFPLTVTSAQKNPTAFYLCASSMGLKWQGAVLGQPQHFGDGTRLSIL.

V and J are TRBV11-3 and TRBJ2-1; weak D call: TRBD2 (5 bases). The V end was cut by 0 bases, the J end by 8 bases, with 11 bases between. This CDR3 spans 14 amino acids. Germline lookup yields CDR1 SGHNT and CDR2 YENEEA. CDR3 nucleotide sequence: TGTGCCAGCAGCTTAGATCTAGCCATGGATGAGCAGTTCTTC. It translates to CASSLDLAMDEQFF.

The rearrangement joins TRBV18 to TRBJ2-3; no clear D. The germline gives CDR1 KGHSH, CDR2 LQKENI. V shed 1 base and J shed 1 base, with 3 bases lying between them. CDR3 length equals 13 residues. The CDR3 is CASSPRGTDTQYF. DNA of the CDR3: TGTGCCAGCTCACCACGGGGCACAGATACGCAGTATTTT.

V gene TRBV19 combines with J gene TRBJ2-5; the match to TRBD1 covers 9 bases. The V segment lost 5 bases and the J segment 5 bases; nucleotides outside the gene matches: 15. Germline CDR1 LNHDA, CDR2 SQIVND (reference sequence). This CDR3 has 17 residues. The CDR3 nucleotides are TGTGCCAGTAGTCCCGCCCCCGGGACAGGGCTGGGGGAGACCCAGTACTTC. Its translation is CASSPAPGTGLGETQYF.

V usage is TRBV20-1 and J usage is TRBJ2-7; D unclear. Trimming left V 3 bases short and J 4 bases short, with 7 bases between. CDR1 is DFQATT and CDR2 is SNEGSKA in the germline V gene (reference sequence). The CDR3 extends over 11 amino acids. DNA of the CDR3: TGCAGTGCTAGGGACGGGTACGAGCAGTACTTC. It translates to CSARDGYEQYF.

The chain combines TRBV20-1 with TRBJ1-2; the D gene is possibly TRBD1 (6 bases). The CDR3 totals 11 residues. Germline V gene sequence: CDR1 DFQATT, CDR2 SNEGSKA (reference sequence). Trimming left V 6 bases short and J 3 bases short, with 8 bases between. The CDR3 sequence: CSASGDYGYTF. The CDR3 DNA is TGCAGTGCCTCAGGGGACTATGGCTACACCTTC.

The rearrangement joins TRBV5-6 to TRBJ2-5, with 11 positions matching TRBD2. The ends lost 3 bases at V and 4 bases at J; junction bases unmatched: 8. The CDR3 totals 16 residues. Looked up from germline, CDR1 is SGHDT and CDR2 is YYEEEE. This chain's CDR3 is CASSWRLAGKAETQYF. CDR3 in DNA: TGTGCCAGCAGCTGGAGACTAGCGGGGAAGGCAGAGACCCAGTACTTC. Full variable domain (missing parts from reference TRBV5-6 and TRBJ2-5): DAGVTQSPTHLIKTRGQQVTLRCSPKSGHDTVSWYQQALGQGPQFIFQYYEEEERQRGNFPDRFSGHQFPNYSSELNVNALLLGDSALYLCASSWRLAGKAETQYFGPGTRLLVL.

This rearrangement joins TRBV18 to TRBJ2-7, with D possibly TRBD1 on 6 matching bases. The CDR3 consists of 15 residues. CDR1 and CDR2 (germline): KGHSH, LQKENI. Trimming pared 0 bases from V and 3 bases from J, leaving 12 bases between. The CDR3 DNA reads TGTGCCAGCTCACCACCGGTGGTAGGGGGCTACGAGCAGTACTTC. It is translated as CASSPPVVGGYEQYF. The complete variable domain, with remaining parts taken from reference TRBV18 and TRBJ2-7, reads NAGVMQNPRHLVRRRGQEARLRCSPMKGHSHVYWYRQLPEEGLKFMVYLQKENIIDESGMPKERFSAEFPKEGPSILRIQQVVRGDSAAYFCASSPPVVGGYEQYFGPGTRLTVT.

To note about this clone: Possible read error: a much larger clone is one base away. This rearrangement joins TRBV28 to TRBJ1-3; D is uncertain. Per the germline V gene, CDR1 is MDHEN and CDR2 is SYDVKM. CDR3 length: 12 residues. V was clipped by 6 bases and J by 0 bases, with 3 bases between them. CDR3 sequence reads: CASRVSGNTIYF. CDR3 sequence (DNA): TGTGCCAGCAGGGTCTCTGGAAACACCATATATTTT.

V is TRBV19 and J is TRBJ1-4; D ambiguous. The CDR3 sequence is 14 residues long. Per germline, CDR1 LNHDA and CDR2 SQIVND (reference sequence). Trimming took off 9 bases at V and 4 bases at J, with 15 bases between the two ends. The DNA of the CDR3 is TGTGCCAGCTTAAGCCTTGGGAGTAATGAAAAACTGTTTTTT. Encoded protein: CASLSLGSNEKLFF.

The genes are TRBV6-5 and TRBJ2-7, with TRBD1 matching over 9 bases. In germline, CDR1 is MNHEY, CDR2 SVGAGI. This CDR3 contains 14 residues. V trimming: 6 bases; J trimming: 0 bases; junction bases outside the gene matches: 3. Here the CDR3 DNA reads TGTGCCAGCAGAAGACAGGGGGGCTCCTACGAGCAGTACTTC. The encoded protein is CASRRQGGSYEQYF.

This clone was detected only once. CDR3 loop: CASSPSTGVDTQYF. The CDR3 DNA reads as TGTGCCAGCAGCCCATCGACAGGAGTAGATACGCAGTATTTT. This chain connects TRBV7-2 to TRBJ2-3; weak D call: TRBD1 (6 bases). Germline V CDR1 and CDR2: SGHTA, FQGNSA. This CDR3 spans 14 amino acids. V lost 5 bases, J lost 5 bases, and 14 bases lay in between.

V gene TRBV13 combines with J gene TRBJ2-7, with TRBD2 matching 14 bases. The J segment lost 4 bases and the V segment lost 5 bases, leaving 4 bases of the junction unmatched. This CDR3 spans 15 amino acids. Per germline, CDR1 PRHDT and CDR2 FYEKMQ (reference sequence). This CDR3 reads CASSPWTSGGYEQYF. CDR3 nucleotide sequence: TGTGCCAGCAGCCCTTGGACTAGCGGGGGGTACGAGCAGTACTTC. The entire variable domain, with the rest obtained from reference TRBV13 and TRBJ2-7, is as follows: AAGVIQSPRHLIKEKRETATLKCYPIPRHDTVYWYQQGPGQDPQFLISFYEKMQSDKGSIPDRFSAQQFSDYHSELNMSSLELGDSALYFCASSPWTSGGYEQYFGPGTRLTVT.

The chain combines TRBV18 with TRBJ2-5, with D tentatively TRBD1 (5 bases). From germline, CDR1 is KGHSH and CDR2 LQKENI. V lost 6 bases and J 4 bases, leaving 18 bases between the germline ends. The CDR3 is made up of 15 amino acids. The CDR3 DNA sequence: TGTGCCAGCTCCCAAACGGCAGGGTCGGCAGAGACCCAGTACTTC. Translated, it gives CASSQTAGSAETQYF.

This clone was observed a single time. The chain joins TRBV7-3 to TRBJ2-7, with D hard to call. Germline V gene sequence: CDR1 SGHTA, CDR2 FQGTGA. The CDR3 sequence is 15 residues long. Trimming shortened V by 2 bases and J by 3 bases, and 14 bases separated the two germline ends. CDR3 sequence: CASSLAAVLGYEQYF. The CDR3 nucleotides are TGTGCCAGCAGCTTAGCGGCAGTCTTGGGCTACGAGCAGTACTTC.

In DNA form, the CDR3 reads TGTGCCAGCAGTACAGGGTTGGCTGAAGCTTTCTTT. Translation gives CASSTGLAEAFF. The chain employs TRBV6-1 and TRBJ1-1; possible D gene TRBD1, 6 bases. Germline assignment: CDR1 MNHNS and CDR2 SASEGT. The length of the CDR3 is 12 residues. The V end lost 5 bases, the J end lost 6 bases, and 10 bases lay between the germline ends.